Ten or more counts support the clone carrying this TCR beta chain. Its antigen remains unidentified. One end of the junction does not line up with germline, which may come from a read error. The sample comes from a study of T cells after yellow fever vaccination. Study results and caveats: In FACS-sorted repertoires, abundant clonotypes from the bulk population could appear as contaminants. Clones from primary vaccination mostly reappeared after the booster (around 96% CD4, under 90% CD8). A small proportion of clonotypes was detected in both the CD4 and CD8 compartments.

A 5'RACE template-switching step, the method used to make TCR cDNA, added a universal primer site and UMIs. TCRdb called the 5' RACE reads again in MiXCR, with one record for every CDR3 protein. The repertoire includes about 500,000 distinct CDR3 sequences, around a sixth of them detected once, and around 15% sits in the top ten. CDR1 is DFQATT and CDR2 is SNEGSKA in the germline V gene (reference sequence). The CDR3 sequence is 12 residues long. This chain joins TRBV20-1 and TRBJ1-2; a possible D gene is TRBD1 (5 bases). The sequences come from PBMCs, collected 5 days after the first yellow fever vaccination. The clonotype originates from a man between 18 and 29 years old who received the YFV17D yellow fever vaccine. Written as DNA, the CDR3 is TGCAGTGCCATTGATTTTGCGGGGCCCTTACCCTTC. It translates to CSAIDFAGPLPF.